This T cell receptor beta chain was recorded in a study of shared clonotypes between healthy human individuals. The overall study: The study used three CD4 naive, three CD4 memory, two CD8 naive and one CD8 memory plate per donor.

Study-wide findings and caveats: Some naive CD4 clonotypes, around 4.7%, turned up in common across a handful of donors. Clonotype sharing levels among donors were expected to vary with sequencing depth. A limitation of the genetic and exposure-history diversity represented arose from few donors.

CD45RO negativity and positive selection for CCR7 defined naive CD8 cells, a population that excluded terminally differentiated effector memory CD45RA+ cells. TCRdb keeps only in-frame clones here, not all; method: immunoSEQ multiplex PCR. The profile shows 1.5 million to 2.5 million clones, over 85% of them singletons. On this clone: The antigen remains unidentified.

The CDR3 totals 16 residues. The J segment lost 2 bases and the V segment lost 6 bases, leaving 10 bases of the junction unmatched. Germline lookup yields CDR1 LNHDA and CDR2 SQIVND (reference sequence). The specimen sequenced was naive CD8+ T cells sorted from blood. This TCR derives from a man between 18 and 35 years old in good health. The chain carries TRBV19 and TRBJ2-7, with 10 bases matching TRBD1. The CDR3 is CASSWASGQGAYEQYF. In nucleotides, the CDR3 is TGTGCCAGTAGCTGGGCGAGCGGACAGGGGGCCTACGAGCAGTACTTC.